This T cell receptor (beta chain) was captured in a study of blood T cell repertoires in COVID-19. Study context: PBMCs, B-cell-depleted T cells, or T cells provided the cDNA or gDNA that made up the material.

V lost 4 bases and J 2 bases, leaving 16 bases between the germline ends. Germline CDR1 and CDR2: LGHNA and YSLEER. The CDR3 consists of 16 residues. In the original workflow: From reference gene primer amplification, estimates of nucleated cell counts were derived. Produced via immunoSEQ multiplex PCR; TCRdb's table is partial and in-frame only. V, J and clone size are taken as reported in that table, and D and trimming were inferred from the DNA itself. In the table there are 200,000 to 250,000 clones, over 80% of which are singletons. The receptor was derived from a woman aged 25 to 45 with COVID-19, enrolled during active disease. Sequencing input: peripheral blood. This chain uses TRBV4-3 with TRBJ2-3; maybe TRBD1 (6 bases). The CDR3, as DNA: TGCGCCAGCAGCCCGGCTGAGGGGGTGCCCACAGATACGCAGTATTTT. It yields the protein CASSPAEGVPTDTQYF.